One and the same sample provided the 9 T cell receptor beta chains below, sequenced in a study of T cells in Graves' hyperthyroidism and ophthalmopathy. TCR beta CDR3 regions were amplified from RNA transcripts. The primer set for the first-round RT-PCR of the TCR CDR3 was HTBI. TCRdb itself ran the multiplex PCR reads through MiXCR, one entry per CDR3 protein. There are a few hundred thousand distinct CDR3 sequences in the sample; about 15% occur only once, and about 31% lies in the top ten. Specimen: blood. The receptors were gathered from a woman aged 25 to 39 with Graves' hyperthyroidism.

The table lists this clonotype with a count of one. A read error may account for a junction end that differs from germline. V usage is TRBV24-1 and J usage is TRBJ1-4, with D maybe TRBD1 (5 bases). The CDR3 runs to 17 residues. CDR1 and CDR2 (germline): KGHDR, SFDVKD. CDR3 region: CATSDSMPGREYEKLFF. For the CDR3, the DNA is TGTGCCACCAGCGATTCGATGCCGGGACGGGAATATGAAAAACTGTTTTTT.

This clonotype has only a few counts. The chain employs TRBV5-1 and TRBJ2-1; D is perhaps TRBD2 (6 bases). Germline CDR1 reads SGHRS; CDR2 reads YFSETQ. There are 15 residues in the CDR3. V shed 6 bases and J shed 4 bases, with 17 bases lying between them. The CDR3 DNA sequence: TGCGCCAGCATACCGGAGGGAGTATCGTACAATGAGCAGTTCTTC. This sequence encodes CASIPEGVSYNEQFF.

This clonotype was seen more than once but under ten times. The genes are TRBV27 and TRBJ2-2; D ambiguous. V was cut by 2 bases and J by 4 bases, with 8 bases left in between. The CDR3 is 14 residues long. Germline V gives CDR1 MNHEY, CDR2 SMNVEV (reference sequence). The CDR3 reads CASSLQPSTGELFF. The CDR3 nucleotides are TGTGCCAGCAGTTTACAGCCCAGCACCGGGGAGCTGTTTTTT.

The genes are TRBV2 and TRBJ1-2; 8 positions match TRBD1. CDR3 length equals 15 residues. J was trimmed by 7 bases and V by 1 base; bases with no gene match: 8. Germline-derived CDR1 and CDR2 are SNHLY and FYNNEI. The CDR3 loop reads CASSEVGRGLGGYTF. CDR3 in DNA: TGTGCCAGCAGTGAAGTGGGCAGGGGGCTCGGTGGCTACACCTTC.

This rearrangement joins TRBV10-1 to TRBJ2-7, with 11 positions matching TRBD2. CDR1 and CDR2 (germline): WNHNN, SYGVQD (reference sequence). Trimming removed 5 bases from V and 5 bases from J; junction bases left unmatched: 5. The CDR3 has 14 amino acids. In DNA, the CDR3 is TGCGCCAGCAGTAGAACTAGCGGGAGCCACGAGCAGTACTTC. Translation: CASSRTSGSHEQYF.

The CDR3 DNA sequence: TGTGCCAGCAGGGGTTTAGGGGGGCCAAATCCTGGGGCCAACGTCCTGACTTTC. Protein product: CASRGLGGPNPGANVLTF. This chain links TRBV6-1 with TRBJ2-6, with D perhaps matching TRBD1 or TRBD2 (6 bases each). V was pared by 6 bases and J by 2 bases, with 20 bases between. CDR3 length equals 18 residues. Germline CDR1 MNHNS, CDR2 SASEGT.

This sequence joins TRBV28 and TRBJ2-7; no definite D call. V lost 2 bases and J 0 bases, leaving 11 bases between the germline ends. This CDR3 has 15 amino acids. Germline values: CDR1 MDHEN, CDR2 SYDVKM. CDR3 sequence reads: CASSLGPQNSYEQYF. The CDR3 nucleotides are TGTGCCAGCAGTTTAGGCCCCCAGAACTCCTACGAGCAGTACTTC.

This clonotype occurred many times. The chain has TRBV28 and TRBJ2-5; D is unresolved. CDR3 length equals 15 residues. Per the germline V gene, CDR1 is MDHEN and CDR2 is SYDVKM. V gave up 5 bases and J gave up 7 bases, with 20 bases separating them. CDR3 DNA: TGTGCCAGCAGTATGATGGCAGGAGCCCTCGGGACCCAGTACTTC. It specifies CASSMMAGALGTQYF.

V is TRBV28 and J is TRBJ2-3, with a weak D call TRBD2 (7 bases). The ends were cut back, 3 bases at V and 3 bases at J, with 13 bases in the middle. This CDR3 contains 15 residues. Per the germline V gene, CDR1 is MDHEN and CDR2 is SYDVKM. In DNA form, the CDR3 reads TGTGCCAGCAGTTTTCGGGGGGCCGGGACAGATACGCAGTATTTT. Translation gives CASSFRGAGTDTQYF.